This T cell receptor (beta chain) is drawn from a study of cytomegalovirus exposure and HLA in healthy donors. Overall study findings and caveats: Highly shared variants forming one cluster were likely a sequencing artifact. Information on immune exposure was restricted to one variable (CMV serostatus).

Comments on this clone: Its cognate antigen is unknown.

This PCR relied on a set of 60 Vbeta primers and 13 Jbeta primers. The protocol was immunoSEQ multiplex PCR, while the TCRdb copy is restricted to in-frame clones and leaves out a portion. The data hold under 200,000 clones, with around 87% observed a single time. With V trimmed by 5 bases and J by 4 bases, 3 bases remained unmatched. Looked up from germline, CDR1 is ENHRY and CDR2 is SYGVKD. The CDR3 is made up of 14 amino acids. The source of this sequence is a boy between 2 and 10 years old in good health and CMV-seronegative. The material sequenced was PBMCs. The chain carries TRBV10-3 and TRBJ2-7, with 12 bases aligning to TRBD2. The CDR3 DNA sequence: TGTGCCATCAGTTTGACTAGCGGGAGTTACGAGCAGTACTTC. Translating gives CAISLTSGSYEQYF.